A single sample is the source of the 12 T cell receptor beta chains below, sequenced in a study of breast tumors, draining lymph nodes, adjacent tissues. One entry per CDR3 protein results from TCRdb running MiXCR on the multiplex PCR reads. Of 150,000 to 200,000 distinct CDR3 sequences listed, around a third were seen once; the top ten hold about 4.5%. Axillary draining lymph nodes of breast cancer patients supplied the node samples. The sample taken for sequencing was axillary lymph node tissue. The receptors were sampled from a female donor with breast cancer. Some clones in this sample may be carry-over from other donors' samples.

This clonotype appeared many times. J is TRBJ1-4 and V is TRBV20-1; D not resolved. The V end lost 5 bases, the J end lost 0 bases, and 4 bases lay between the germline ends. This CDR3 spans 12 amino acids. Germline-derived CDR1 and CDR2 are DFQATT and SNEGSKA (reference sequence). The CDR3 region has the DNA TGCAGTGCTCCTGCAACTAATGAAAAACTGTTTTTT. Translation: CSAPATNEKLFF.

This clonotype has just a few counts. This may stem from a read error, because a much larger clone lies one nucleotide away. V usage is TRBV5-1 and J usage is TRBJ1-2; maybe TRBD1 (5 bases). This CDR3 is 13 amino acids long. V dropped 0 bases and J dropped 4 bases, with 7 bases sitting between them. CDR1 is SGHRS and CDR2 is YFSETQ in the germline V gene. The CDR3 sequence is CASSLDRTYGYTF. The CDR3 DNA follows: TGCGCCAGCAGCTTGGACAGGACCTATGGCTACACCTTC.

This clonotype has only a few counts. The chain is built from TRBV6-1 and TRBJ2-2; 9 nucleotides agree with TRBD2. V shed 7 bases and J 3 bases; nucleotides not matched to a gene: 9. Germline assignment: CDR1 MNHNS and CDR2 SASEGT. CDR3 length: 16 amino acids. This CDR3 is CASTPGRGGDTGELFF. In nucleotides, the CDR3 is TGTGCCAGCACCCCGGGGCGGGGGGGCGACACCGGGGAGCTGTTTTTT.

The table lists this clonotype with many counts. This chain's CDR3 is CSVAPRTGGNTIYF. The CDR3 bases are TGCAGCGTTGCTCCCCGGACAGGGGGGAACACCATATATTTT. The V and J genes are TRBV29-1 and TRBJ1-3, with TRBD1 matching over 10 bases. The CDR3 length is 14 residues. Germline V gene lookup returns CDR1 SQVTM and CDR2 ANQGSEA. V lost 4 bases and J lost 7; bases outside the gene matches: 7.

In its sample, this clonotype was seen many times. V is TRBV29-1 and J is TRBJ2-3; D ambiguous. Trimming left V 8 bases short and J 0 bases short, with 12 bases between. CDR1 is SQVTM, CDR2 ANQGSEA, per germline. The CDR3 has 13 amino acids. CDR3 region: CSTEDGSTDTQYF. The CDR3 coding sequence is TGCAGCACCGAGGATGGGAGCACAGATACGCAGTATTTT.

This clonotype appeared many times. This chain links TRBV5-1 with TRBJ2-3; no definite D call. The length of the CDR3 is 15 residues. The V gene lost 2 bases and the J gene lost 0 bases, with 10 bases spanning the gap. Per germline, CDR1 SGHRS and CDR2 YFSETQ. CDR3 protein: CASSLSRFSTDTQYF. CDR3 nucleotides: TGCGCCAGCAGCTTAAGCCGATTTAGCACAGATACGCAGTATTTT.

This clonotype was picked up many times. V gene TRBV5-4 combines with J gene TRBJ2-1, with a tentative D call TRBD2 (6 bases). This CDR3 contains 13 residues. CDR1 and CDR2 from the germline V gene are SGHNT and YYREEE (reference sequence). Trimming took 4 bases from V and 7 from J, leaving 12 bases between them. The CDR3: CASSAPRGNEQFF. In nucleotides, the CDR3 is TGTGCCAGCAGCGCCCCCCGGGGGAATGAGCAGTTCTTC.

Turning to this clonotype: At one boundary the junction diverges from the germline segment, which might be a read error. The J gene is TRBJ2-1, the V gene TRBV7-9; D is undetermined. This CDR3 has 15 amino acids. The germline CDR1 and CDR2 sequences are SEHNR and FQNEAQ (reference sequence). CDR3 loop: CASSPATPSNNEQLF. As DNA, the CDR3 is TGTGCCAGCAGCCCTGCGACCCCGAGCAACAATGAGCAGCTCTTC. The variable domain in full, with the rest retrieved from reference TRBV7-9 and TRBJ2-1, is DTGVSQNPRHKITKRGQNVTFRCDPISEHNRLYWYRQTLGQGPEFLTYFQNEAQLEKSRLLSDRFSAERPKGSFSTLEIQRTEQGDSAMYLCASSPATPSNNEQLFGPGTRLTVL.

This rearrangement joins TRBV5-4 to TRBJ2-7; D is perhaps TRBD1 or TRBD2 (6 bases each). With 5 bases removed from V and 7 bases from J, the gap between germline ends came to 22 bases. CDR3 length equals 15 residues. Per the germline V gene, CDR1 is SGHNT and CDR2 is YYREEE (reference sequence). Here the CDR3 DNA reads TGTGCCAGCAGTGGGGGCGGGACAACCTACAATGAGCAGTACTTC. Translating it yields CASSGGGTTYNEQYF.

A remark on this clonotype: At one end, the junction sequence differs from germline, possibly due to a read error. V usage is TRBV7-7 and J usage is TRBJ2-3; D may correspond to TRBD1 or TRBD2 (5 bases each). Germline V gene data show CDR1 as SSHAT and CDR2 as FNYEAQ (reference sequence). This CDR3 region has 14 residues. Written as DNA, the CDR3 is TGTGCTAGCAGCTTAGGGGAGAGCACAAATACGCAGTATTTT. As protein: CASSLGESTNTQYF.

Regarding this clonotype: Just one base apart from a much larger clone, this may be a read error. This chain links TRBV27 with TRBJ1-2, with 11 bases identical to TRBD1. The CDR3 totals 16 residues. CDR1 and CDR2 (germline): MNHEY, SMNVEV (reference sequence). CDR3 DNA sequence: TGTGCCAGCAGTCTACAGGGACAGGGGGACTACTATGGCCACACCTTC. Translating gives CASSLQGQGDYYGHTF.

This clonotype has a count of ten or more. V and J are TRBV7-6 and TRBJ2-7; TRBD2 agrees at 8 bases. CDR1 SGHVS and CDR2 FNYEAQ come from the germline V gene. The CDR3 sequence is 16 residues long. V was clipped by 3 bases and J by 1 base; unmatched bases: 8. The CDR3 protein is CASSFGGAGGSYEQYF. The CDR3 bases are TGTGCCAGCAGCTTCGGGGGGGCGGGAGGATCCTACGAGCAGTACTTC.